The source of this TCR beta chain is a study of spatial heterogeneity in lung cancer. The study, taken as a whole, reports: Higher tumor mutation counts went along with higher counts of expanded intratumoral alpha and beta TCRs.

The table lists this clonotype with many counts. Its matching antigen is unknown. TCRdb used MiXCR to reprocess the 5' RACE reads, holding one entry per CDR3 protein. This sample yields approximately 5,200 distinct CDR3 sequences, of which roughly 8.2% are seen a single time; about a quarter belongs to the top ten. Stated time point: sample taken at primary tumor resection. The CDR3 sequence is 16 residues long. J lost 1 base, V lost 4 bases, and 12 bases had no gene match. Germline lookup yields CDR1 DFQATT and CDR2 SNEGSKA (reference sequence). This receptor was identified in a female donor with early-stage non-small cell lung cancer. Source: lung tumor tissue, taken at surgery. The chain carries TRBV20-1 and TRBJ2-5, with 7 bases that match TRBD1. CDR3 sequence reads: CSATGLGTERQETQYF. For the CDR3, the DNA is TGCAGTGCTACAGGCCTGGGGACAGAGCGCCAAGAGACCCAGTACTTC.